The entry below gives a single TCR beta chain sequence along with its context. Methods used by the authors: Quantification of nucleated cells was approximated via reference gene primer amplification. The assay was immunoSEQ multiplex PCR, and TCRdb's table has in-frame clones only and misses some. V, J and clone size derive from that table, while D and trimming were established from the DNA sequence. The table includes about 100,000 clones, around 90% detected once. This sample is drawn from a study of blood T cell repertoires in COVID-19. Across the whole study: There were acute and convalescent COVID-19 samples, and they came from the United States, Italy and Spain. Sources were T cells, B-cell-depleted T cells, or PBMCs; the material itself was cDNA or gDNA.

This CDR3 has 15 amino acids. Trimming removed 0 bases at V and 2 bases at J, with 11 bases between. Germline V gene lookup returns CDR1 SGHRS and CDR2 YFSETQ. Sequenced sample: peripheral blood. The chain combines TRBV5-1 with TRBJ1-1, with a possible D match to TRBD1 (5 bases). The source of this sequence is a man in his 70s with acute or convalescent COVID-19. DNA of the CDR3: TGCGCCAGCAGCTTGGCCGGGGGGAGCAACACTGAAGCTTTCTTT. Its translation: CASSLAGGSNTEAFF.